The clone carrying this T cell receptor beta chain has ten or more counts. The antigen is unknown. Trimming took off 3 bases at V and 1 base at J, with 13 bases between the two ends. Germline CDR1 is SGHRS and CDR2 is YFSETQ. The CDR3 runs 15 residues. This record belongs to a study of blood T cells in healthy people across ages. Regarding the study as a whole: TCR beta diversity, measured per million T cells, fell in a roughly linear way with age.

A second PCR, run for 7 to 11 cycles, used a sample-barcoded 5' primer plus a J-beta primer mix. TCRdb re-derived calls from the 5' RACE reads in MiXCR, one entry per CDR3 protein. The sample comprises around 670,000 distinct CDR3 sequences, about 28% of which are singletons, and 15% to 19% rests with the top ten. This clonotype was obtained from a woman over 75 in good health. V and J are TRBV5-1 and TRBJ2-5; D is perhaps TRBD1 (5 bases). Specimen: blood. The CDR3 DNA sequence: TGCGCCAGCAGCTCGGGCCATGGGGCCCAAGAGACCCAGTACTTC. Its protein product is CASSSGHGAQETQYF.